The following is a TCR beta chain sequence with its context. This clonotype appeared many times. This receptor's antigen is unknown. No base qualities exist here, and no much larger clone lies one base off it. The protocol used for the library was PCR. TCRdb shows the sequencer as Illumina HiSeq 2500. TCR library preparation used molecular barcoding, with unique molecular identifiers applied to normalize quantification of the TCRbeta repertoire. The raw public reads went through TCRdb reprocessing: fastp at Q25, MiXCR clone calling, in-frame beta chains kept. Each CDR3 protein gets just one entry, which takes the most common genes and DNA from the rows behind it. Counted in this sample were approximately 400,000 distinct CDR3 sequences; 11% of them appeared once. Clones ranked in the top ten supply roughly 5.1% of the sample. These data belong to a study of T-cell reconstitution after alpha-beta-depleted transplantation in children (dated by TCRdb to about 2016). Broadly, across the study: Using TCR repertoire profiling, the study quantitatively followed how T-cell immune reconstitution unfolded in children after TCRalphabeta/CD19-depleted allogeneic hematopoietic cell transplantation.

The germline V gene (reference sequence) sets CDR1 to DFQATT and CDR2 to SNEGSKA. Inclusive of the bounding cysteine and phenylalanine, the CDR3 is 15 residues long. The entry retains the CDR3 DNA only, 45 bases that are in frame from base 1. Unmatched junction bases come to 13, with V trimmed by 4 bases and J by 7 bases. The chain uses TRBV20-1 and TRBJ2-5, and 9 bases in between align with TRBD2. The clonotype comes from a human donor who donated a stem cell graft to a child with acute myeloid leukemia. The sequencing here drew on PBMCs from the stem cell graft donor, taken from the stem cell graft. The DNA sequence reads TGCAGTGCTACCCCGGCGGGAGGGCCTGAGGGGACCCAGTACTTC. This codes for CSATPAGGPEGTQYF.